The 20 T cell receptor beta chains presented below share a single source sample, sequenced in a study of beta chain features in type 1 diabetes. The study reverse transcribed the entire isolated RNA, so it sequenced expressed TCRB transcripts. TCRdb keeps only in-frame clones here, not all; method: immunoSEQ multiplex PCR. Counted here are hundreds of thousands of clones, 30% occurring once; the ten biggest clones make up around 0.065%. Sequences were obtained from naive CD4+ T cells from blood. Receptors originate from a man aged 18 to 35 in good health.

The chain recombines TRBV2 with TRBJ2-3; unclear D gene. The V end was cut by 3 bases, the J end by 0 bases, with 16 bases between. CDR3 size: 17 residues. CDR1 is SNHLY, CDR2 FYNNEI, per germline. The CDR3 here is CASSDPPWAASTDTQYF. In DNA, the CDR3 is TGTGCCAGCAGTGACCCCCCCTGGGCCGCTAGCACAGATACGCAGTATTTT. The whole variable domain, filled in from reference TRBV2 and TRBJ2-3, reads EPEVTQTPSHQVTQMGQEVILRCVPISNHLYFYWYRQILGQKVEFLVSFYNNEISEKSEIFDDQFSVERPDGSNFTLKIRSTKLEDSAMYFCASSDPPWAASTDTQYFGPGTRLTVL.

The CDR3 here is CAWSRGVQETQYF. The CDR3 nucleotides are TGTGCCTGGAGTAGGGGGGTTCAAGAGACCCAGTACTTC. J is TRBJ2-5 and V is TRBV30, with D tentatively TRBD1 or TRBD2 (6 bases each). CDR3 length: 13 residues. Germline V gives CDR1 GTSNPN, CDR2 SVGIG (reference sequence). V was shortened by 2 bases and J by 2 bases, with 9 bases between the two germline ends.

This clone was found a few times. The chain is built from TRBV28 and TRBJ2-1; D is undetermined. Trimming cost V 3 bases and J 8 bases, with 5 bases left between them. Germline lookup yields CDR1 MDHEN and CDR2 SYDVKM. The CDR3 covers 11 residues. CDR3 bases: TGTGCCAGCAGTTTTTGGGATGAGCAGTTCTTC. It is translated as CASSFWDEQFF.

The chain recombines TRBV7-9 with TRBJ2-3, with D hard to call. The CDR3 extends over 11 amino acids. The V and J ends lost 6 bases and 8 bases respectively, with 9 bases between them. Per the germline V gene, CDR1 is SEHNR and CDR2 is FQNEAQ (reference sequence). CDR3 sequence: CASSSVGTQYF. DNA of the CDR3: TGTGCCAGCAGTTCTGTCGGTACGCAGTATTTT.

The rearrangement uses TRBV18 and TRBJ2-3; D gene uncertain. The germline gives CDR1 KGHSH, CDR2 LQKENI. Trimming stripped 0 bases from V and 1 base from J, with 11 bases between. This CDR3 is built from 16 residues. CDR3 DNA: TGTGCCAGCTCACCACCGGGTGCGTCGCGCACAGATACGCAGTATTTT. It specifies CASSPPGASRTDTQYF.

This clone was picked up a small number of times. In the same sample, other DNA sequences code for this CDR3. V is TRBV5-1 and J is TRBJ2-5; 9 bases agree with TRBD2. There are 14 residues in the CDR3. Germline loops: CDR1 SGHRS, CDR2 YFSETQ. With 0 bases clipped from V and 5 bases from J, the junction kept 2 bases outside the gene matches. This chain's CDR3 is CASSLVAGAETQYF. CDR3 nucleotides: TGCGCCAGCAGCTTGGTAGCGGGAGCGGAGACCCAGTACTTC.

The chain carries TRBV10-2 and TRBJ2-5; D ambiguous. CDR3 size: 9 residues. V was clipped by 10 bases and J by 5 bases, with 5 bases between them. The germline CDR1 and CDR2 sequences are WSHSY and SAAADI. The CDR3 reads CATVETQYF. Here the CDR3 DNA reads TGCGCCACCGTCGAGACCCAGTACTTC.

This chain uses TRBV7-9 with TRBJ2-1; TRBD1 matches at 8 bases. Germline CDR1 and CDR2: SEHNR and FQNEAQ (reference sequence). The CDR3 is made up of 15 amino acids. The V gene end was trimmed by 4 bases and the J gene end by 2 bases; junction bases not matched to a gene: 4. In DNA form, the CDR3 reads TGTGCCAGCAGCTACGACAGGGGCCCCTACAATGAGCAGTTCTTC. Protein sequence: CASSYDRGPYNEQFF.

In this sample, this clone turned up a few times. The chain carries TRBV4-1 and TRBJ2-1; 9 nucleotides match TRBD1. The CDR3 loop spans 18 amino acids. The germline V gene encodes CDR1 MGHRA and CDR2 YSYEKL. V gave up 1 base and J gave up 4 bases; unmatched junction bases: 11. The CDR3 spells CASSQGPWDRVSYNEQFF. CDR3 nucleotide sequence: TGCGCCAGCAGCCAAGGTCCGTGGGACAGGGTTTCGTACAATGAGCAGTTCTTC.

The chain couples TRBV7-9 to TRBJ1-2; a possible D gene is TRBD1 (6 bases). The CDR3 runs 13 residues. From germline, CDR1 is SEHNR and CDR2 FQNEAQ (reference sequence). V was trimmed by 5 bases and J by 2 bases, leaving 9 bases between them. The CDR3: CASSPTGNYGYTF. CDR3 nucleotide sequence: TGTGCCAGCAGCCCTACAGGGAACTATGGCTACACCTTC.

The chain is built from TRBV5-1 and TRBJ2-7; 9 bases are shared with TRBD2. The CDR3 is 16 residues long. V shed 0 bases and J 0 bases; nucleotides not matched to a gene: 4. The germline CDR1 and CDR2 sequences are SGHRS and YFSETQ. The CDR3 is CASSLGLADNSYEQYF. CDR3 sequence (DNA): TGCGCCAGCAGCTTGGGACTAGCGGACAACTCCTACGAGCAGTACTTC.

This clone was picked up a small number of times. The chain recombines TRBV5-1 with TRBJ2-5; D possibly corresponds to TRBD2 (6 bases). The V gene lost 0 bases and the J gene lost 5 bases, with 17 bases spanning the gap. Germline loops: CDR1 SGHRS, CDR2 YFSETQ. The CDR3 is 16 residues long. The CDR3 region is CASSLEGVGGSETQYF. CDR3 bases: TGCGCCAGCAGCTTGGAAGGGGTCGGGGGTTCGGAGACCCAGTACTTC.

This clone has more than one count but fewer than ten. The chain joins TRBV27 to TRBJ2-7; TRBD2 aligns across 13 bases. The CDR3 has 16 residues. J was trimmed by 2 bases and V by 5 bases; bases with no gene match: 6. Per germline, CDR1 MNHEY and CDR2 SMNVEV (reference sequence). The CDR3 region is CASSLEGTSGTYEQYF. CDR3 sequence (DNA): TGTGCCAGCAGTCTCGAAGGGACTAGCGGGACCTACGAGCAGTACTTC.

The genes are TRBV29-1 and TRBJ2-7; D is perhaps TRBD1 (5 bases). Trimming pared 3 bases from V and 7 bases from J, leaving 16 bases between. The CDR3 has 13 amino acids. The germline V gene has CDR1 SQVTM and CDR2 ANQGSEA. CDR3 bases: TGCAGCGTTGATCCCCAGGGCACTGGAGAGCAGTACTTC. This translates into CSVDPQGTGEQYF.

The V gene is TRBV30, the J gene TRBJ1-2; D uncertain. Germline loops: CDR1 GTSNPN, CDR2 SVGIG (reference sequence). CDR3 length: 13 amino acids. The V and J ends lost 4 bases and 0 bases respectively, with 9 bases between them. CDR3 nucleotide sequence: TGTGCCTGGACTCACTCAGCTAACTATGGCTACACCTTC. It codes for CAWTHSANYGYTF.

This clone was observed a handful of times. The J gene is TRBJ2-4, the V gene TRBV7-2; D unresolved. Trimming stripped 4 bases from V and 10 bases from J, with 17 bases between. Germline-derived CDR1 and CDR2 are SGHTA and FQGNSA. This CDR3 region has 14 residues. The CDR3 DNA reads TGTGCCAGCAGCTGGGGATCACCCGGGTCAATTCAGTACTTC. The encoded protein is CASSWGSPGSIQYF.

A few counts support this clone. The germline gene is not matched at one end of the junction; a read error may be the cause. J is TRBJ2-7 and V is TRBV6-6; 9 bases align to TRBD1. CDR3 length equals 12 residues. CDR1 is MNHNY and CDR2 is SVGAGI in the germline V gene (reference sequence). CDR3 loop: CASSGTGSNAFF. DNA of the CDR3: TGTGCCAGCAGTGGGACAGGGAGTAATGCCTTTTTC.

This clone was seen a few times. The chain joins TRBV28 to TRBJ2-4, with D perhaps given as TRBD1 or TRBD2 (5 bases each). Looked up from germline, CDR1 is MDHEN and CDR2 is SYDVKM. This CDR3 comprises 15 residues. V was clipped by 6 bases and J by 5 bases, with 17 bases between them. This chain's CDR3 is CASSPPGARENIQYF. The CDR3 bases are TGTGCCAGCAGCCCCCCTGGGGCGCGGGAAAACATTCAGTACTTC.

The table lists this clone with a few counts. This rearrangement joins TRBV7-9 to TRBJ1-3; TRBD1 might be the D (5 bases). Trimming removed 7 bases at V and 0 bases at J, with 16 bases between. Germline V gives CDR1 SEHNR, CDR2 FQNEAQ (reference sequence). CDR3 length: 16 residues. CDR3 in amino acids: CASTPRTPSSGNTIYF. DNA for the CDR3: TGTGCCAGCACCCCGAGGACACCTAGCTCTGGAAACACCATATATTTT.

There are a few counts of this clone. V usage is TRBV7-2 and J usage is TRBJ2-5, with D perhaps assigned TRBD1 or TRBD2 (5 bases each). The CDR3 covers 17 residues. V gave up 5 bases and J gave up 5 bases, with 24 bases separating them. The germline V gene has CDR1 SGHTA and CDR2 FQGNSA. CDR3: CASSDTFRDPWAETQYF. In DNA, the CDR3 is TGTGCCAGCAGCGATACGTTTCGGGACCCCTGGGCGGAGACCCAGTACTTC. The full variable domain, with the rest looked up from reference TRBV7-2 and TRBJ2-5, is GAGVSQSPSNKVTEKGKDVELRCDPISGHTALYWYRQSLGQGLEFLIYFQGNSAPDKSGLPSDRFSAERTGGSVSTLTIQRTQQEDSAVYLCASSDTFRDPWAETQYFGPGTRLLVL.